This TCR beta chain came from a study of vaccination and CD4 T cells after COVID-19 (dated by TCRdb to between 2021 and 2023). Study-wide context: SARS-CoV-2 positivity had been established in the convalescent patients by nasal swab PCR, and mild disease was recorded in nine of these patients and severe disease in one. The convalescent cohort comprised six males and four females, including two Hispanic individuals, seven Caucasians, two Asians and one multiracial person. Participants got two doses of the Pfizer-BioNTech BNT162b2 vaccine (n=8) or two doses of the Moderna mRNA-1273 vaccine (n=2). Post-COVID blood samples from convalescent patients were collected a median of approximately 100 days after diagnosis, with a range of roughly 30 to 170 days. The time from the second vaccine dose to post-vaccine blood sampling had a median of around 72 days and ranged from about 12 to 241 days. Overlapping spike peptide pools from SARS-CoV-2 and from the common cold coronaviruses HCoV-NL63, HCoV-OC43 and HCoV-229E were used as culture stimuli. Control cultures received a CEFX viral epitope pool as the positive control, an HIV-1 Nef peptide pool as the negative control, or no peptide. In ten to eleven COVID-19 convalescent patients and 4 infection-naive healthy vaccine recipients, the spike-specific CD4+ TCR repertoire before mRNA vaccination was compared with the repertoire after mRNA vaccination.

General study outcomes and caveats: Although the median number of SARS-CoV-2-reactive clonotypes went up from roughly 22 after infection to around 39 after vaccination, the increase was not significant. Of the vaccine-specific clones found in convalescent patients, nearly all (304 of 307) were mono-reactive for SARS-CoV-2 spike instead of being cross-reactive with common cold coronaviruses. The study included relatively few convalescent patients and did not analyze early timepoints after natural infection. In convalescent patients, a median around 90% of post-vaccine SARS-CoV-2-reactive clones were detected only after vaccination, suggesting vaccine-specific priming.

Libraries were prepared through PCR. DNA from cultured CD4+ T cells underwent TCR sequencing with the Oncomine TCR Beta short-read assay at the Johns Hopkins FTIC core. Genomic DNA was extracted from the cultured CD4+ T cells with the QIAamp micro DNA kit. Oncomine TCR Beta libraries made from cultured CD4+ T cells were pooled using unique dual indexes and sequenced on an Illumina iSeq 100. As for the original processing: Non-productive sequences were removed, and CDR3s not starting with C, not ending with F or W, or shorter than 7 amino acids were discarded. Antigen-specific clonotypes were identified with the MANAFEST web application by comparing peptide-stimulated wells with reference and other culture wells. For a clone to be called positive, the clone needed an FDR below 0.05, an odds ratio above 5, and a productive frequency above 0.1% in at least two of three replicate wells. A clonotype was classed as cross-reactive if the clonotype showed significant expansion both in SARS-CoV-2 spike wells and in at least one common cold coronavirus spike condition. Similarity between CDR3 sequences was evaluated in R version 3.6.1 using Levenshtein distances (stringdist) and unrooted phylogenetic trees (ape). TCRdb reworked the public reads: Q25 trimming with fastp, MiXCR clone assembly, productive beta chains retained. A single entry per CDR3 protein holds the most common genes and DNA from its merged rows. TCRdb, rather than the study authors, made the V and J calls. Across this sample there are approximately 20,000 distinct CDR3 sequences, with less than 75% seen only once. The ten largest clones capture less than 9.5% of the sample.

The sample's treatment or condition label is to be understood as: approximately nine-day PBMC culture with coronavirus spike peptide pools or control peptides (ViraFEST assay). The ViraFEST assay was used in the study, in which antigen-specific T cells were expanded with peptide pools and expanded clonotypes were subsequently identified by TCR sequencing. The convalescent patients' positive SARS-CoV-2 PCR tests fell between March and December 2020, which was before the Alpha, Beta and Delta variants emerged in the United States. PBMCs were cultured at 1.5 million to 2.5 million per well in IMDM supplemented with approximately 5% human AB serum and 8.5 to 10 IU/ml IL-2, with around 10 ug/ml peptide pools added. Half of the culture medium was replaced with fresh IL-2-containing medium on days 3 and 7. After roughly 11 days of culture, CD4+ T cells were isolated by negative selection with the EasySep CD4+ T cell isolation kit. Ficoll-Paque Plus gradient centrifugation was used to isolate PBMCs from whole blood, and the isolated PBMCs were then either used fresh or cryopreserved at -140C. In general, triplicate wells were set up for every culture condition.

This clonotype was observed a few times. The clone's antigen remains unknown. Nothing much larger sits one base from this clone, and base qualities are not available. A distance of 19 bases separates the germline ends of V and J, which lose 6 bases and 6 bases respectively. Including cysteine and phenylalanine, the CDR3 has 15 amino acids. Only the CDR3 region is kept as DNA, spanning 45 bases read in frame from base 1. Via the germline V gene, CDR1 is MNHNS and CDR2 SASEGT. This TCR was recovered from a human donor who had recovered from COVID-19. Sequenced material: CD4+ T cells from blood, cultured in vitro. This chain is built from TRBV6-1 and TRBJ2-3; no D gene call is confident. The DNA is TGTGCCAGCAGGGTATTCCAGCTACCGGTGGATACGCAGTATTTT. Its amino acids are CASRVFQLPVDTQYF.